The clone carrying this TCR beta chain was counted between two and nine times. These data belong to a study of molecular identifiers for immune sequencing clone quantification. TCRdb called the PCR reads again in MiXCR, with one record for every CDR3 protein. The sample records under 350,000 distinct CDR3 sequences, roughly 23% being singletons. Germline lookup yields CDR1 SEHNR and CDR2 FQNEAQ (reference sequence). The CDR3 totals 14 residues. V gave up 5 bases and J gave up 2 bases; unmatched junction bases: 3. This receptor was obtained from a human donor in good health. Some libraries in this study had Jurkat cell RNA spiked in. The rearrangement links TRBV7-9 to TRBJ2-5, with 9 bases lining up with TRBD2. Sequenced sample: naive CD8+ T cells from blood, with Jurkat cell RNA spiked in. The subset denotes: FACS-sorted CD8+CD4-CCR7+CD45RA+ naive T cells. The CDR3 is CASSRLAEQETQYF. CDR3 nucleotides: TGTGCCAGCAGCCGACTAGCGGAACAAGAGACCCAGTACTTC.